What follows describes a single T cell receptor beta chain. Its antigen is unidentified. Unique molecular identifiers were incorporated into the prepared TCRbeta library. TCRdb independently ran MiXCR on the PCR reads; one entry per CDR3 protein. The sample consists of a few hundred thousand distinct CDR3 sequences, 10% to 15% of them appearing once. The CDR3 is 18 amino acids. V dropped 4 bases and J dropped 0; count of bases not matched to a gene: 14. The germline V gene encodes CDR1 SGHRS and CDR2 YFSETQ. The data were obtained in a study of T-cell reconstitution after alpha-beta-depleted transplantation in children. General study results and limits: Alpha-beta T cells present about two months after transplant were reported to originate from several hundred expanded graft clones. Surviving recipient T cells and intrathymic progenitors accounted for some patients' high TCRbeta diversity at day 60. Diversity and T-cell counts at one year after transplant derived mostly from new T cells.

The V call is TRBV5-1, the J call TRBJ1-1; TRBD1 matches 8 bases. The sequencing used PBMCs, mostly from graft donor cells, collected 360 days after TCRalphabeta/CD19-depleted stem cell transplant. The TCR comes from a male patient aged 10 to 17 who had a stem cell transplant for acute myeloid leukemia, so the T cells may come from the graft donor. The CDR3 bases are TGCGCCAGCAGCGGCCAGGGGGCATCCCACATGCTGAACACTGAAGCTTTCTTT. Its translation: CASSGQGASHMLNTEAFF.